The clone carrying this T cell receptor (beta chain) was picked up a small number of times. What it recognizes is unknown. The source of the sample is a study of Ad26.COV2.S vaccination and SARS-CoV-2 variants. Germline V lookup: CDR1 LGHNA, CDR2 YSLEER. V was cut by 3 bases and J by 4 bases, with 12 bases left in between. The CDR3 consists of 14 residues. General observations from the study: Those who received the vaccine showed greater spike-specific TCR breadth than those given placebo. Vaccinated and placebo-treated recipients had similar non-spike TCR breadth.

Method: immunoSEQ multiplex PCR; TCRdb's copy keeps in-frame clones and lacks some. The sample includes some 350,000 clones, 90% to 95% of them seen just once. Material: peripheral blood, obtained after recovery from COVID-19. This sequence joins TRBV4-3 and TRBJ1-2; D remains unclear. The receptor was derived from a human donor who had recovered from COVID-19. CDR3 protein: CASSQTDLTYGYTF. CDR3 coding DNA: TGCGCCAGCAGCCAGACCGACTTGACCTATGGCTACACCTTC.